Each of the 18 T cell receptor beta chains below was sequenced from the same sample in a study of regulatory T cells in long-lasting Graves disease. Documented time point: persistent/refractory GD, antithyroid drugs over 5 years with positive TRAb. RNA from PBMCs was the source of the TCR library. Assembly of TCR beta libraries relied on iRepertoire HTBI primers together with Arm-PCR of CDR3 regions. Each CDR3 protein gets one entry after TCRdb re-called the multiplex PCR reads with MiXCR. The sample consists of around 400,000 distinct CDR3 sequences, 23% of them appearing once. This specimen consisted of peripheral blood mononuclear cells (PBMCs), obtained when the disease was refractory, from a patient treated with antithyroid drugs. All receptors derive from a female donor with Graves disease.

The chain combines TRBV6-2 or TRBV6-3 with TRBJ2-1, with 7 positions matching TRBD1. The CDR3 sequence is 15 residues long. Trimming took 6 bases from V and 2 from J; bases not matched to a gene: 7. Germline V lookup: CDR1 MNHEY, CDR2 SVGEGT. This chain's CDR3 is CASRPLGTAYNEQFF. The DNA of the CDR3 is TGTGCCAGCAGACCCCTAGGGACAGCCTACAATGAGCAGTTCTTC.

In DNA form, the CDR3 reads TGCAGCGTTGAACGGCTCCAAGAGACCCAGTACTTC. This encodes CSVERLQETQYF. The chain employs TRBV29-1 and TRBJ2-5, with no clear D. Germline V gene sequence: CDR1 SQVTM, CDR2 ANQGSEA. Trimming left V 2 bases short and J 1 base short, with 5 bases between. This CDR3 region has 12 residues.

This clonotype was seen many times. This chain connects TRBV7-2 to TRBJ1-2, with a possible D match to TRBD1 (5 bases). Germline CDR1 is SGHTA and CDR2 is FQGNSA. V lost 4 bases and J 1 base, leaving 19 bases between the germline ends. The CDR3 is made up of 17 amino acids. Written as DNA, the CDR3 is TGTGCCAGCAGCTCCCGGGGTGGGGCCGCGAGTAACTATGGCTACACCTTC. Translated, it gives CASSSRGGAASNYGYTF.

The chain carries TRBV6-5 and TRBJ2-1; 12 bases fit TRBD2. The CDR3 runs to 17 residues. Germline CDR1 and CDR2: MNHEY and SVGAGI. Germline trimming cut 2 bases from V and 7 bases from J; bases unmatched to any gene: 9. CDR3 loop: CASSYRTSGNKRNEQFF. The CDR3 bases are TGTGCCAGCAGTTACCGGACTAGCGGGAACAAGAGGAATGAGCAGTTCTTC.

In its sample, this clonotype was seen a few times. This chain joins TRBV12-5 and TRBJ2-1; the D gene could be TRBD1 or TRBD2 (7 bases each). Trimming pared 6 bases from V and 6 bases from J, leaving 12 bases between. Germline CDR1 and CDR2: LGHNT and FRNRAP. CDR3 length equals 13 residues. The CDR3 loop reads CASGQGGSNEQFF. The CDR3 region has the DNA TGTGCTAGTGGGCAGGGGGGGTCCAATGAGCAGTTCTTC. The full variable domain, with the rest looked up from reference TRBV12-5 and TRBJ2-1, is DARVTQTPRHKVTEMGQEVTMRCQPILGHNTVFWYRQTMMQGLELLAYFRNRAPLDDSGMPKDRFSAEMPDATLATLKIQPSEPRDSAVYFCASGQGGSNEQFFGPGTRLTVL.

This clonotype was detected many times. This rearrangement joins TRBV20-1 to TRBJ2-7; no clear D. Trimming took off 4 bases at V and 2 bases at J, with 18 bases between the two ends. This CDR3 contains 15 residues. Germline CDR1 is DFQATT and CDR2 is SNEGSKA (reference sequence). The CDR3 DNA reads as TGCAGTGCTACCCGCCTTGGTGGAGAGGCCTACGAGCAGTACTTC. The encoded protein is CSATRLGGEAYEQYF.

The J gene is TRBJ1-2, the V gene TRBV7-2; no definite D call. The CDR3 is 14 amino acids. Trimming removed 5 bases from V and 2 bases from J, with 12 bases in between. The V gene's germline CDR1 is SGHTA and CDR2 FQGNSA. The CDR3 bases are TGTGCCAGCAGCCAGGAGCTTTCAAACTATGGCTACACCTTC. It is translated as CASSQELSNYGYTF.

The sample holds a few counts of this clonotype. The gene calls are TRBV19 and TRBJ1-4; tentatively, D is TRBD1 (5 bases). This CDR3 comprises 15 residues. V was pared by 4 bases and J by 3 bases, with 12 bases between. Germline V gives CDR1 LNHDA, CDR2 SQIVND (reference sequence). The CDR3: CASSTPRGPNEKLFF. The CDR3 nucleotides read TGTGCCAGTAGTACCCCACGGGGCCCTAATGAAAAACTGTTTTTT.

The sample holds a few counts of this clonotype. The V gene is TRBV7-8, the J gene TRBJ2-7; 8 bases match TRBD2. The CDR3 loop spans 15 amino acids. Trimming at V came to 5 bases and at J to 3 bases, leaving 9 bases not matched to a gene. Germline lookup yields CDR1 SGHVS and CDR2 FQNEAQ. CDR3 DNA: TGTGCCAGCAGCACCTCGAATAGCGGGGTCTACGAGCAGTACTTC. Translation gives CASSTSNSGVYEQYF.

As to this clonotype: A read error may explain this, as a much larger clone is one base away. Without the conserved terminal phenylalanine or tryptophan, this CDR3 likely stems from a read error. The chain has TRBV7-9 and TRBJ1-1; D uncertain. V was pared by 1 base and J by 5 bases, with 5 bases between. The CDR3 has 12 residues. CDR1 is SEHNR, CDR2 FQNEAQ, per germline (reference sequence). The chain's CDR3 is CASSLDSTEAFS. DNA of the CDR3: TGTGCCAGCAGCTTAGATTCGACTGAAGCTTTCTCT.

This clonotype has at least ten counts. The CDR3 DNA reads TGTGCCAGCAGTTTTATTCAGGGTCTAGGCTATGGCTACACCTTC. It yields the protein CASSFIQGLGYGYTF. The J gene is TRBJ1-2, the V gene TRBV12-3 or TRBV12-4; D is perhaps TRBD1 (5 bases). With 3 bases removed from V and 4 bases from J, the gap between germline ends came to 15 bases. The CDR3 runs to 15 residues.

The rearrangement uses TRBV18 and TRBJ2-5; 8 positions match TRBD1. Matching the DNA end better, TRBJ2-7 makes the J call doubtful. The CDR3 contains 16 residues. Germline V CDR1 and CDR2: KGHSH, LQKENI. The CDR3 region has the DNA TGTGCCAGCTCTCAAGAAGGATGGACAGGGACCTACGAGCAGTACTTC. Residues: CASSQEGWTGTYEQYF.

The chain uses TRBV20-1 and TRBJ2-2, with TRBD2 matching over 7 bases. V was pared by 5 bases and J by 2 bases, with 23 bases of the junction left unmatched. Per the germline V gene, CDR1 is DFQATT and CDR2 is SNEGSKA (reference sequence). The CDR3 consists of 20 residues. CDR3 nucleotide sequence: TGCAGTGCTGCCCCAAGAATGCTCCACGCTAGCGGAGCTAACACCGGGGAGCTGTTTTTT. Translated: CSAAPRMLHASGANTGELFF.

This clonotype was seen a handful of times. The chain uses TRBV19 and TRBJ1-6; 8 bases match TRBD1. After removal of 4 bases from V and 3 bases from J, the junction contained 5 bases not matched to a gene. The CDR3 length is 16 residues. The germline gives CDR1 LNHDA, CDR2 SQIVND (reference sequence). The CDR3 is CASSTATGGYNSPLHF. CDR3 nucleotides: TGTGCCAGTAGTACCGCCACAGGGGGCTATAATTCACCCCTCCACTTT.

This clonotype appeared many times. J is TRBJ1-1 and V is TRBV29-1; D is unresolved. V lost 3 bases, J lost 1 base, and 9 bases lay in between. CDR1 and CDR2 from the germline V gene are SQVTM and ANQGSEA. This CDR3 is 13 amino acids long. The CDR3 reads CSVDRAPNTEAFF. The CDR3 DNA is TGCAGCGTTGACAGAGCGCCGAACACTGAAGCTTTCTTT.

Regarding this clonotype: A junction boundary mismatches the germline segment, possibly from a read error. The chain combines TRBV19 with TRBJ1-5; D is uncertain. CDR1 and CDR2 from the germline V gene are LNHDA and SQIVND (reference sequence). CDR3 length: 15 residues. CDR3 DNA: TGTGTCAGTAGACGCGGCAGGTTTGCCAATCAGCCCCAGCATTTT. Protein sequence: CVSRRGRFANQPQHF.

This chain links TRBV3-1 with TRBJ2-6, with D unclear. The germline gives CDR1 LGHDT, CDR2 YNNKEL (reference sequence). V dropped 4 bases and J dropped 2 bases, with 9 bases sitting between them. The CDR3 has 15 residues. For the CDR3, the DNA is TGTGCCAGCAGCCGTGGATCAACTGGGGCCAACGTCCTGACTTTC. Translated: CASSRGSTGANVLTF. Complete variable domain (other parts from reference TRBV3-1 and TRBJ2-6): DTAVSQTPKYLVTQMGNDKSIKCEQNLGHDTMYWYKQDSKKFLKIMFSYNNKELIINETVPNRFSPKSPDKAHLNLHINSLELGDSAVYFCASSRGSTGANVLTFGAGSRLTVL.

This chain connects TRBV19 to TRBJ2-7, with D possibly matching TRBD1 (5 bases). Trimming shortened V by 8 bases and J by 2 bases, and 7 bases separated the two germline ends. CDR3 length: 11 amino acids. CDR1 is LNHDA and CDR2 is SQIVND in the germline V gene (reference sequence). The CDR3 reads CASGAPYEQYF. For the CDR3, the DNA is TGTGCCAGTGGGGCGCCCTACGAGCAGTACTTC.